This TCR beta chain is from a study of OX40 agonist ivuxolimab in advanced cancers. Points on this clone: The antigen remains undetermined.

Clones were sequenced by immunoSEQ multiplex PCR, and TCRdb holds only the in-frame ones, with some missing. The repertoire holds tens of thousands of clones, with approximately 80% as singletons. Germline assignment: CDR1 SGHRS and CDR2 YFSETQ. The CDR3 has 15 residues. V was clipped by 0 bases and J by 4 bases; unmatched bases: 3. Study-level points and caveats: The antigen specificity of the peripheral T cells (those that were expanded) was not determined. On average, CD8+ T cells had more expanded clones than CD4+.

This material consisted of CD4+ or CD8+ T cells sorted from blood, taken in a trial of the OX40 agonist ivuxolimab. The chain joins TRBV5-1 to TRBJ2-7, with 11 bases identical to TRBD1. The receptor was derived from an adult with an advanced solid tumor such as melanoma, head and neck, liver or kidney cancer. CDR3 in DNA: TGCGCCAGCAGCTTGGGGACAGGGGGCGTGTACGAGCAGTACTTC. Protein: CASSLGTGGVYEQYF.